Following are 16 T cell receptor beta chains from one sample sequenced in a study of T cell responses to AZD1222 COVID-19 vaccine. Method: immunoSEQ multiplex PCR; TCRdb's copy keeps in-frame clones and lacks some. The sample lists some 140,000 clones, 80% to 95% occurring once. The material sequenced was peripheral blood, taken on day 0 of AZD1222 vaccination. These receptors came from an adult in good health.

The CDR3 protein is CASSLQDQPQHF. CDR3 in DNA: TGTGCCAGCAGTTTACAGGATCAGCCCCAGCATTTT. The chain is built from TRBV6-6 and TRBJ1-5; perhaps TRBD1 as D (5 bases). Per the germline V gene, CDR1 is MNHNY and CDR2 is SVGAGI (reference sequence). The CDR3 covers 12 residues. The germline V and J ends were trimmed by 4 bases and 5 bases, with 6 bases remaining between them.

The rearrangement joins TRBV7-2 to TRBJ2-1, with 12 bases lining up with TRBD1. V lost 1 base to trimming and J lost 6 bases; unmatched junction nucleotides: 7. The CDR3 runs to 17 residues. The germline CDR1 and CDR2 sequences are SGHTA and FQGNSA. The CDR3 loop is CASSLGDRGLAANEQFF. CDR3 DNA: TGTGCCAGCAGCTTAGGGGACAGGGGGCTTGCGGCCAATGAGCAGTTCTTC.

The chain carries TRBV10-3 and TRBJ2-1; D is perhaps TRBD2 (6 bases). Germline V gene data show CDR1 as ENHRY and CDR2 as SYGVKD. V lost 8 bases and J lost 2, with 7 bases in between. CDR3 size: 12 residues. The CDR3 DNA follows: TGTGCCATCGGCGGGACCTACAATGAGCAGTTCTTC. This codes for CAIGGTYNEQFF.

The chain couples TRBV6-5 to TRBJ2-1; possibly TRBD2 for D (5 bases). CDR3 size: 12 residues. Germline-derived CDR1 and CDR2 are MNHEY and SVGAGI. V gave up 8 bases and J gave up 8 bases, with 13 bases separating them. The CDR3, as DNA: TGTGCCAGCGCGGGTTGGAACGATGAGCAGTTCTTC. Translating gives CASAGWNDEQFF.

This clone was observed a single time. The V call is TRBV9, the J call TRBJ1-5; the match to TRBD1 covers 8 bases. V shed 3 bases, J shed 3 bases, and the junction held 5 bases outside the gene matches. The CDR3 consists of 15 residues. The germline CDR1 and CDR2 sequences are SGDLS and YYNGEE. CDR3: CASSAGQGFNQPQHF. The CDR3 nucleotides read TGTGCCAGCAGCGCTGGACAGGGCTTCAATCAGCCCCAGCATTTT.

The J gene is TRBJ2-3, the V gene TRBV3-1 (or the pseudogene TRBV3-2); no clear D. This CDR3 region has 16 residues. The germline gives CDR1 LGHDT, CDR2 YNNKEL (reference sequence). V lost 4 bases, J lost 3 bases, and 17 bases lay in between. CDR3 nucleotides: TGTGCCAGCAGCCGTCACCCTGAATTACGGACAGATACGCAGTATTTT. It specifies CASSRHPELRTDTQYF.

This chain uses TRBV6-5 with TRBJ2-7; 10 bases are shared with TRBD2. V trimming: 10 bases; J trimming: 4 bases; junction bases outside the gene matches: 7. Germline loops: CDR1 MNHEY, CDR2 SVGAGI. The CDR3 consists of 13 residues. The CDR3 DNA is TGTGCCACCAGGACTAGCGGACCTTACGAGCAGTACTTC. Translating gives CATRTSGPYEQYF.

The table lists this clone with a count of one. The CDR3 DNA sequence: TGTGCCAGCAGCTTGTGGGGAGGTGCTCAGCCCCAGCATTTT. Translated: CASSLWGGAQPQHF. This sequence joins TRBV5-6 and TRBJ1-5; no definite D call. The V end lost 1 base, the J end lost 6 bases, and 11 bases lay between the germline ends. The CDR3 extends over 14 amino acids. Germline CDR1 reads SGHDT; CDR2 reads YYEEEE.

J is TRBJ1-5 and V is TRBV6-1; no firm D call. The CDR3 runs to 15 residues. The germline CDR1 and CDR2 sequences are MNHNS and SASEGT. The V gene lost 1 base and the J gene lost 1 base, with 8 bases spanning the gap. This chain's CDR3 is CASSEVEASNQPQHF. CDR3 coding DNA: TGTGCCAGCAGTGAAGTAGAGGCCAGCAATCAGCCCCAGCATTTT.

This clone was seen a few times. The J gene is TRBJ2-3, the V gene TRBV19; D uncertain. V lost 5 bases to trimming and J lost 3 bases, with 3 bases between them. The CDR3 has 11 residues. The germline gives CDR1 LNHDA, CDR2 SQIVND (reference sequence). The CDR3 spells CASSFTDTQYF. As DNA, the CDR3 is TGTGCCAGTAGTTTTACAGATACGCAGTATTTT.

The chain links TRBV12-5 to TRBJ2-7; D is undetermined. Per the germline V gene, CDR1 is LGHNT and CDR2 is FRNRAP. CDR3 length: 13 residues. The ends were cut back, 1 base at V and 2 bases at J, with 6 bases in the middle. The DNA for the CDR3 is TGTGCTAGTGGTTTGGCCGTGACCTACGAGCAGTACTTC. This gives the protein CASGLAVTYEQYF. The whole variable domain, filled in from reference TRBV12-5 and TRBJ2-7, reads DARVTQTPRHKVTEMGQEVTMRCQPILGHNTVFWYRQTMMQGLELLAYFRNRAPLDDSGMPKDRFSAEMPDATLATLKIQPSEPRDSAVYFCASGLAVTYEQYFGPGTRLTVT.

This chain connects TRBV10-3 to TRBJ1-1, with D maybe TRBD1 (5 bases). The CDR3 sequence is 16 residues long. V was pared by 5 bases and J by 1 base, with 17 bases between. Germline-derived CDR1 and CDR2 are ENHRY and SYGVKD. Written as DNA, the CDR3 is TGTGCCATCAGTTTTTCATCGACAGTACCGAACACTGAAGCTTTCTTT. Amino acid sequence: CAISFSSTVPNTEAFF.

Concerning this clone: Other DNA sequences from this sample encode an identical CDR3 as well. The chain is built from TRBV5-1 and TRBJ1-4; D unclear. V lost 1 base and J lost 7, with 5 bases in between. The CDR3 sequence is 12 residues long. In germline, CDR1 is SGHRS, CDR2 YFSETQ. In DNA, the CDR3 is TGCGCCAGCAGCTTGTCTGGTGAAAAACTGTTTTTT. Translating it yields CASSLSGEKLFF.

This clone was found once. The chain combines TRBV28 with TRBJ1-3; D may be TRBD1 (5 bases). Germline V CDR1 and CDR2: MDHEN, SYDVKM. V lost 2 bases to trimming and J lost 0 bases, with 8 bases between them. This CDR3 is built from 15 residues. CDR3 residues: CASSLRQGSGNTIYF. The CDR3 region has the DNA TGTGCCAGCAGTTTACGGCAGGGCTCTGGAAACACCATATATTTT.

The CDR3 region has the DNA TGTGCCAGCAGCCTTGCCTCTGGAAACACCATATATTTT. This codes for CASSLASGNTIYF. The V gene is TRBV14, the J gene TRBJ1-3; D gene uncertain. The CDR3 has 13 amino acids. The V gene's germline CDR1 is SGHDN and CDR2 FVKESK. Trimming took 4 bases from V and 0 from J, leaving 4 bases between them. Full variable domain (missing parts from reference TRBV14 and TRBJ1-3): EAGVTQFPSHSVIEKGQTVTLRCDPISGHDNLYWYRRVMGKEIKFLLHFVKESKQDESGMPNNRFLAERTGGTYSTLKVQPAELEDSGVYFCASSLASGNTIYFGEGSWLTVV.

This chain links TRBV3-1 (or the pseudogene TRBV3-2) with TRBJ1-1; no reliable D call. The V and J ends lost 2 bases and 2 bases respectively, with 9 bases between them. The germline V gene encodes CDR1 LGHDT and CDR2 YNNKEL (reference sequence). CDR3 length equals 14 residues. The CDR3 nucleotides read TGTGCCAGCAGCCAACACTCAATCAACACTGAAGCTTTCTTT. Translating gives CASSQHSINTEAFF.